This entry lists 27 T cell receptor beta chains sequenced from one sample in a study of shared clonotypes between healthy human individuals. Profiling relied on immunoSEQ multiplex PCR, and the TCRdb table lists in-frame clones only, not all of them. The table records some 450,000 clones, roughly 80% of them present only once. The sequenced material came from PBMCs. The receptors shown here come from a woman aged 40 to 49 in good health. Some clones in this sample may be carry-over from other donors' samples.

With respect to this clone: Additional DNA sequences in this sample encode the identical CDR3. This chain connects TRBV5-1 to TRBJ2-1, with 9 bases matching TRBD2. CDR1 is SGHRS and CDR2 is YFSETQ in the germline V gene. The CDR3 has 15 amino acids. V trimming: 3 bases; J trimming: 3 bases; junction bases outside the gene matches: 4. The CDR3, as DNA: TGCGCCAGCAGCTGGGGACTAGCAGACTACAATGAGCAGTTCTTC. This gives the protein CASSWGLADYNEQFF. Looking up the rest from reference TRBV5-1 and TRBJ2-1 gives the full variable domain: KAGVTQTPRYLIKTRGQQVTLSCSPISGHRSVSWYQQTPGQGLQFLFEYFSETQRNKGNFPGRFSGRQFSNSRSEMNVSTLELGDSALYLCASSWGLADYNEQFFGPGTRLTVL.

In nucleotides, the CDR3 is TGTGCCAGCAGCGTAGCCCCCAATGAAAAACTGTTTTTT. It yields the protein CASSVAPNEKLFF. The J gene is TRBJ1-4, the V gene TRBV9; D unclear. Trimming left V 0 bases short and J 5 bases short, with 5 bases between. Germline V gene sequence: CDR1 SGDLS, CDR2 YYNGEE. There are 13 residues in the CDR3.

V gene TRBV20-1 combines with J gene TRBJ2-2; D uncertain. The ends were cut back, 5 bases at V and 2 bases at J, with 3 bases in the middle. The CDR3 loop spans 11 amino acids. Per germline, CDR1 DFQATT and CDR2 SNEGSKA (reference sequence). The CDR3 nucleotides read TGCAGTGCTTTCAACACCGGGGAGCTGTTTTTT. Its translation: CSAFNTGELFF.

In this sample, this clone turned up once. The CDR3 is CASSYGVVNTEAFF. CDR3 sequence (DNA): TGTGCCAGCAGTTACGGGGTAGTGAACACTGAAGCTTTCTTT. The rearrangement joins TRBV6-6 to TRBJ1-1, with D unclear. Trimming shortened V by 2 bases and J by 0 bases, and 7 bases separated the two germline ends. Germline CDR1 MNHNY, CDR2 SVGAGI (reference sequence). The CDR3 totals 14 residues.

The CDR3, as DNA: TGTGCCAGCGGCGATTACCATGGCTACACCTTC. Translation: CASGDYHGYTF. The J gene is TRBJ1-2, the V gene TRBV7-2; D unresolved. V gave up 8 bases and J gave up 6 bases, with 10 bases separating them. Germline V CDR1 and CDR2: SGHTA, FQGNSA. The CDR3 has 11 amino acids.

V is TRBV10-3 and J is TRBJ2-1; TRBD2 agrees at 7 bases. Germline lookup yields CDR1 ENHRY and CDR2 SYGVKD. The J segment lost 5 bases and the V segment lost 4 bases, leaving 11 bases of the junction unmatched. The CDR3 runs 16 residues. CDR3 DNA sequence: TGTGCCATCAGTGGGGCCCAGGGCGGGAGCGACAATGAGCAGTTCTTC. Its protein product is CAISGAQGGSDNEQFF.

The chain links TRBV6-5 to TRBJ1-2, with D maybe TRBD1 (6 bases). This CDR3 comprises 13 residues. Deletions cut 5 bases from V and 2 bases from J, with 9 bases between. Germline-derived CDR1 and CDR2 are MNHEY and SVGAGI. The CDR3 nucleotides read TGTGCCAGCAGTGTCGACAGGAACTATGGCTACACCTTC. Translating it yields CASSVDRNYGYTF.

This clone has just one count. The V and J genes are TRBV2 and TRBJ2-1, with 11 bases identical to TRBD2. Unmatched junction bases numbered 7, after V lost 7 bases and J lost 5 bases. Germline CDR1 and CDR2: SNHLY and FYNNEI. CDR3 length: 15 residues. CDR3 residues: CASTKTSGTNNEQFF. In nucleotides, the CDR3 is TGTGCCAGCACCAAGACTAGCGGGACGAACAATGAGCAGTTCTTC.

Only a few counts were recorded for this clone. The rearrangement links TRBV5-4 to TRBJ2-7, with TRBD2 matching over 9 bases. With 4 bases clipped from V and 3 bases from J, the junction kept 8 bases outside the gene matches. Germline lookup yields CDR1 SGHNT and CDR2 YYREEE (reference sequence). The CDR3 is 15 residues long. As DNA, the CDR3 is TGTGCCAGCAGCCTGCAGACTAGCGGAGTCTACGAGCAGTACTTC. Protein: CASSLQTSGVYEQYF.

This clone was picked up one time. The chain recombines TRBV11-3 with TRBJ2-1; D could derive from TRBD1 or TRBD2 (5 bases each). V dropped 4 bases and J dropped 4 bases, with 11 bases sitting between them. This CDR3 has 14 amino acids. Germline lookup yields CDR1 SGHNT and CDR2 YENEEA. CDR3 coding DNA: TGTGCCAGCAGCTCCGGGACCTCGTACAATGAGCAGTTCTTC. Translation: CASSSGTSYNEQFF. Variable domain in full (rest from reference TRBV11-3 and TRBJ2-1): EAGVVQSPRYKIIEKKQPVAFWCNPISGHNTLYWYLQNLGQGPELLIRYENEEAVDDSQLPKDRFSAERLKGVDSTLKIQPAELGDSAVYLCASSSGTSYNEQFFGPGTRLTVL.

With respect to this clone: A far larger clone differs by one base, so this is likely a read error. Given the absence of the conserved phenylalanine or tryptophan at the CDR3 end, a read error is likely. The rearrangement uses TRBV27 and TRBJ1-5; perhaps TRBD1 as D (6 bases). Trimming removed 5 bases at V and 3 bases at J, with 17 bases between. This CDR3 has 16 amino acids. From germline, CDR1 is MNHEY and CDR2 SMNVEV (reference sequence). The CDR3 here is CASSAFSTGFNQPQHS. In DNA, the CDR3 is TGTGCCAGCAGTGCTTTTAGCACAGGGTTCAATCAGCCCCAGCATTCT.

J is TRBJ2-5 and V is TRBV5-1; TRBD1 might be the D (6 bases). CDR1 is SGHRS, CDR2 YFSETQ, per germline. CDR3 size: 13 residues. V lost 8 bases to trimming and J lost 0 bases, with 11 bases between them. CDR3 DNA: TGCGCCAGTGGTTGGGACAACCAAGAGACCCAGTACTTC. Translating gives CASGWDNQETQYF.

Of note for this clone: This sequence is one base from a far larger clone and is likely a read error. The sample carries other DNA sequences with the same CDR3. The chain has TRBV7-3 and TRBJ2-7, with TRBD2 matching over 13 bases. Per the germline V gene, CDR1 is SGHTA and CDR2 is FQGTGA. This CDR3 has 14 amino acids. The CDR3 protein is CASSPGLAGDEQYF. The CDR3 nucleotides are TGCGCCAGCAGCCCCGGACTAGCGGGAGACGAGCAGTACTTC.

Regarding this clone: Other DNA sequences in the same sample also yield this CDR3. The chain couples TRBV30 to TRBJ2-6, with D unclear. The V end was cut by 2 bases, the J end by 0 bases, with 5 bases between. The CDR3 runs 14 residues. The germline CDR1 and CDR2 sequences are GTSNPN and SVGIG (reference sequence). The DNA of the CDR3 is TGTGCCTGGAGTAGGGACTCTGGGGCCAACGTCCTGACTTTC. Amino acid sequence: CAWSRDSGANVLTF.

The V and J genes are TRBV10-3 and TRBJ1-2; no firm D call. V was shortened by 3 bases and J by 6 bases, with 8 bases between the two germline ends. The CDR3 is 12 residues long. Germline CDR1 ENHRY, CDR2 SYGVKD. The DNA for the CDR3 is TGTGCCATCAGTGAAAATGGGGATGGCTACACCTTC. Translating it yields CAISENGDGYTF.

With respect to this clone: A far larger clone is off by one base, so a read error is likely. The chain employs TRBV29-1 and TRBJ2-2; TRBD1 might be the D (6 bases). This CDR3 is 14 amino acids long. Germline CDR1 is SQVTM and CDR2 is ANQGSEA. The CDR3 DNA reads TGCAGCGGGGACGGGACACCGAACACCGGGGAGCTGCTTTTT. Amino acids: CSGDGTPNTGELLF.

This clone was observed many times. The CDR3 region has the DNA TGTGCCTGGAGTGACCAGGGGACTAGGCAAGAGACCCAGTACTTC. Protein product: CAWSDQGTRQETQYF. This chain joins TRBV30 and TRBJ2-5, with 8 bases aligning to TRBD2. V lost 1 base, J lost 2 bases, and 6 bases stayed unmatched. The length of the CDR3 is 15 residues. Germline V lookup: CDR1 GTSNPN, CDR2 SVGIG (reference sequence).

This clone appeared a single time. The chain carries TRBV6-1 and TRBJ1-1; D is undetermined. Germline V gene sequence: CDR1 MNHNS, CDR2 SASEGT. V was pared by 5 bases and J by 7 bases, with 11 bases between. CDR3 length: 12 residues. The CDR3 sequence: CASSSRYGEAFF. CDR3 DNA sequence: TGTGCCAGCAGTTCCCGCTACGGTGAAGCTTTCTTT.

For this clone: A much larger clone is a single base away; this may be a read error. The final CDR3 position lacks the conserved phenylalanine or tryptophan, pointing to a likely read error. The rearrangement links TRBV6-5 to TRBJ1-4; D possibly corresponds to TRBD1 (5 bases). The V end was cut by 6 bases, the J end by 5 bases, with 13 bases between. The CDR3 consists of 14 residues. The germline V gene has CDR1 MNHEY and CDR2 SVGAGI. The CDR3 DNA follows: TGTGCCAGCAGGAAGGGGTTGGGAAATGAAAAACTGTTTTTA. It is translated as CASRKGLGNEKLFL.

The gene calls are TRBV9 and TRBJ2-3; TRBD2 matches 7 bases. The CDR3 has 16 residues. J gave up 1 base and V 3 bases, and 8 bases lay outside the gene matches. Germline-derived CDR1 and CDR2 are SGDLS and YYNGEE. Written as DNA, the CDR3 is TGTGCCAGCAGCGCCCACCGGGACTACGGCACAGATACGCAGTATTTT. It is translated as CASSAHRDYGTDTQYF. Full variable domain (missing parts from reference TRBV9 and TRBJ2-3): DSGVTQTPKHLITATGQRVTLRCSPRSGDLSVYWYQQSLDQGLQFLIQYYNGEERAKGNILERFSAQQFPDLHSELNLSSLELGDSALYFCASSAHRDYGTDTQYFGPGTRLTVL.

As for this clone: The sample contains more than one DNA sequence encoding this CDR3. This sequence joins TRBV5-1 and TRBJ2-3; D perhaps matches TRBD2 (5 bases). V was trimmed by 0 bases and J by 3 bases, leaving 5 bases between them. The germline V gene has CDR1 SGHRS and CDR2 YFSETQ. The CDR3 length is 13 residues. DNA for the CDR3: TGCGCCAGCAGCTTGGCGGGGACAGATACGCAGTATTTT. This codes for CASSLAGTDTQYF.

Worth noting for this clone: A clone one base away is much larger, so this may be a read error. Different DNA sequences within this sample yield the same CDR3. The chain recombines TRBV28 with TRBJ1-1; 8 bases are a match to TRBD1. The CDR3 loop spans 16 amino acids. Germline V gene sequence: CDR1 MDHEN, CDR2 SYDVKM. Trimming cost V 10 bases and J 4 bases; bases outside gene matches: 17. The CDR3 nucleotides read TGTGCCACCAGGCCGATAAGAGGACAGGGCGGCACTGAAGCTTTCTTT. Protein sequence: CATRPIRGQGGTEAFF.

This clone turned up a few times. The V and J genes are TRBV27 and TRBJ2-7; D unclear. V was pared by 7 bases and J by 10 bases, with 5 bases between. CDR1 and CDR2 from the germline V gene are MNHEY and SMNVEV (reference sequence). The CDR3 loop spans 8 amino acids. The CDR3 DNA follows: TGTGCCAGCAAGCAACAGTACTTC. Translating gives CASKQQYF.

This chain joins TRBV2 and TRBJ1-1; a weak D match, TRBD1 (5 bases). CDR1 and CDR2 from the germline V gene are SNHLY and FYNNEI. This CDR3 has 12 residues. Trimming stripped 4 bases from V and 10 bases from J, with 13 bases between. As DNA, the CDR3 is TGTGCCAGCAGTGGATGGTACGGGGCAGCTTTCTTT. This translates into CASSGWYGAAFF.

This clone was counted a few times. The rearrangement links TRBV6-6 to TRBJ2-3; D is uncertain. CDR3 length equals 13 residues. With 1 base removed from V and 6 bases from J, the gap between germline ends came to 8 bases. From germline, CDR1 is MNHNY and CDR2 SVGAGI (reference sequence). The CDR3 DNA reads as TGTGCCAGCAGTTACTGGGCGACCGATACGCAGTATTTT. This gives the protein CASSYWATDTQYF.

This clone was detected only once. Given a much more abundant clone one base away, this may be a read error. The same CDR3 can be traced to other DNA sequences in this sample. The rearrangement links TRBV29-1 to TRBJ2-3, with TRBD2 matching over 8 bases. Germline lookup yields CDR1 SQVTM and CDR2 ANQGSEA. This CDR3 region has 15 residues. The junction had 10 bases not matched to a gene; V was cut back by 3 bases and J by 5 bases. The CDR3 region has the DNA TGCAGCGTTGAGGGAGTAGCGGGAAAGGTAGATACGCAGTATTTT. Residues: CSVEGVAGKVDTQYF.

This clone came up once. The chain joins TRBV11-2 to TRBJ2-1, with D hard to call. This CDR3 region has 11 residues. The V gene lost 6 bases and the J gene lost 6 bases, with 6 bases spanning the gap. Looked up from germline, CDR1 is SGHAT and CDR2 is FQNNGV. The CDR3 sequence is CASSRGNEQFF. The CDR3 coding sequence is TGTGCCAGCAGTCGTGGCAATGAGCAGTTCTTC.